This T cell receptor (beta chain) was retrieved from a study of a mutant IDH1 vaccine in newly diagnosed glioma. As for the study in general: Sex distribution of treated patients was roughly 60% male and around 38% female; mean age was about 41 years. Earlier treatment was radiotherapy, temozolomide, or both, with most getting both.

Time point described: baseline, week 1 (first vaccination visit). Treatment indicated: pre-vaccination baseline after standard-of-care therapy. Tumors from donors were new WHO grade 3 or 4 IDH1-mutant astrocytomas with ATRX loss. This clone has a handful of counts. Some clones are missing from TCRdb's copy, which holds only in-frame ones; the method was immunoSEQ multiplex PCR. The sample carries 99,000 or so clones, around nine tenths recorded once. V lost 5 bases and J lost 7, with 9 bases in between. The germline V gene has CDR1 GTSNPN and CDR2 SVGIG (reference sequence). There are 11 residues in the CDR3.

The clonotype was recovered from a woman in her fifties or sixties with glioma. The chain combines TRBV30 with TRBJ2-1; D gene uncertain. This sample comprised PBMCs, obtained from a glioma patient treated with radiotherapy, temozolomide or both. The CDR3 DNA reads TGTGCCTGGGGTCGGGCAAATGAGCAGTTCTTC. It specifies CAWGRANEQFF.